A selection of T cell receptor beta chains follows, all from one sample in a study of blood T cell repertoires in COVID-19. Sequencing used immunoSEQ multiplex PCR; TCRdb keeps in-frame clones, though not all of them. In the table there are fewer than 90,000 clones, about 80% of which are singletons. Sample: peripheral blood. The receptors stem from a human donor in a cohort sampled during active COVID-19. The conserved cysteine and the conserved F or W are not part of the CDR3 here.

AWSLGGSQSADTQY,TRBV30,TRBJ2-3
ASSRGHLVQF,TRBV14,TRBJ2-1
ASSPPLQGPYEQY,TRBV11-3,TRBJ2-7
ASSAPQGTNEKLF,TRBV5-5,TRBJ1-4
ASSYFSGTVLSGANVLT,TRBV6-2/TRBV6-3,TRBJ2-6
ASSLHRDGNEKLF,TRBV7-9,TRBJ1-4
ASSAYRGPNEKLF,TRBV5-5,TRBJ1-4
ASSPVDSQNTEAF,TRBV6-5,TRBJ1-1
ASSPGAALDTQY,TRBV7-3,TRBJ2-3
ATWDSCGTQY,TRBV12-1,TRBJ2-3